This T cell receptor (beta chain) is from a study of T-cell memory formation after mild COVID-19. TCR alpha and TCR beta cDNA libraries carrying sample barcodes and UMIs were produced by 5'RACE using constant-segment primers. TCRdb re-derived calls from the 5' RACE reads in MiXCR, one entry per CDR3 protein. Among under 300,000 distinct CDR3 sequences, over 8.5% were seen once, and the ten largest hold 22%. V shed 5 bases and J shed 6 bases, with 20 bases lying between them. CDR1 is MNHEY and CDR2 is SVGEGT in the germline V gene. CDR3 size: 16 residues. The sample holds many counts of this clonotype. The antigen remains undetermined. Points from the study as a whole: Contracting clones from day 15 to 85 had balanced CD4/CD8; later expanders favoured CD4+. There was no confirmation that second-wave clones peaking on day 37 were SARS-CoV-2 specific. Those CD4+ clones that contracted were mainly in CM and EM (CD8+ ones in EMRA).

What was sequenced was PBMCs or a T cell subset sorted from them (not recorded which). This sequence originates from a man aged 18 to 29 who had mild COVID-19 (a few samples of this study predate the infection). Cell type and time point are not known. The chain couples TRBV6-2 or TRBV6-3 to TRBJ1-5, with unresolved D. CDR3 loop: CASSAPVIRRIQPQHF. CDR3 nucleotides: TGTGCCAGCAGTGCGCCCGTCATCCGCAGAATTCAGCCCCAGCATTTT.